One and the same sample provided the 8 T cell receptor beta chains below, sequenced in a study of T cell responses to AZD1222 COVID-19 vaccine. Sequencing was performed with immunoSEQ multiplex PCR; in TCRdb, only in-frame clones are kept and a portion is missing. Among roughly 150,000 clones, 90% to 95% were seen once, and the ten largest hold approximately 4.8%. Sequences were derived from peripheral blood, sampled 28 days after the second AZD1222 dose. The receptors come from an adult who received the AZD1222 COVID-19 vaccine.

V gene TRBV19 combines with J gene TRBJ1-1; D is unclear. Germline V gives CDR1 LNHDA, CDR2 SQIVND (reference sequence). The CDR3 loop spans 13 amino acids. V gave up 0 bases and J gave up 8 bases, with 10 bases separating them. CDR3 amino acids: CASSIERRAEAFF. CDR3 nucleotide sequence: TGTGCCAGTAGTATAGAGCGGAGGGCCGAAGCTTTCTTT.

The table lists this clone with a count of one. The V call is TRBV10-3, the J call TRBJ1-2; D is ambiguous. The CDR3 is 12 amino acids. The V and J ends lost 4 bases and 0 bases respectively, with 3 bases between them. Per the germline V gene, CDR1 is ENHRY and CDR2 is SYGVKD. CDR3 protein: CAISAANYGYTF. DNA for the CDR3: TGTGCCATCAGTGCGGCTAACTATGGCTACACCTTC.

The CDR3 here is CSVTLRQPYEQYF. CDR3 sequence (DNA): TGCAGCGTAACCCTGCGACAGCCCTACGAGCAGTACTTC. The rearrangement links TRBV29-1 to TRBJ2-7; D might be TRBD1 (5 bases). V lost 6 bases and J lost 2, with 14 bases in between. CDR1 and CDR2 (germline): SQVTM, ANQGSEA. CDR3 length equals 13 residues.

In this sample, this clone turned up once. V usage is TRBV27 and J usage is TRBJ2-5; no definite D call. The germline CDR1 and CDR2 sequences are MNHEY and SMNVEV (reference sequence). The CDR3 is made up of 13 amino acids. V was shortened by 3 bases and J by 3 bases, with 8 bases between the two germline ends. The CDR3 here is CASSFFGEETQYF. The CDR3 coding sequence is TGTGCCAGCAGTTTTTTTGGGGAAGAGACCCAGTACTTC.

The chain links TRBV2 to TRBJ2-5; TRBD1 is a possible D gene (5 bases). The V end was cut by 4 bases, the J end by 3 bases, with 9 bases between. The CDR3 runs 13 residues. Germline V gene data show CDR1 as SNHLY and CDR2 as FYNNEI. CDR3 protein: CASSGQTKETQYF. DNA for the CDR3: TGTGCCAGCAGTGGACAGACCAAAGAGACCCAGTACTTC.

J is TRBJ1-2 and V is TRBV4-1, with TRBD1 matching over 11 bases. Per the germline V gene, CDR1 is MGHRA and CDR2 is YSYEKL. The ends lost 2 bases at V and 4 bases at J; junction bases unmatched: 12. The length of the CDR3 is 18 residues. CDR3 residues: CASSQPRTGGPRTYGYTF. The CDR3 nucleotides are TGCGCCAGCAGCCAACCAAGGACAGGGGGCCCACGAACCTATGGCTACACCTTC.

The CDR3 nucleotides are TGTGCCATCAGTGTCGGGGAAAACACTGAAGCTTTCTTT. It is translated as CAISVGENTEAFF. The chain joins TRBV10-3 to TRBJ1-1; the D is unclear. CDR3 length: 13 residues. CDR1 and CDR2 (germline): ENHRY, SYGVKD. Trimming shortened V by 4 bases and J by 2 bases, and 8 bases separated the two germline ends.

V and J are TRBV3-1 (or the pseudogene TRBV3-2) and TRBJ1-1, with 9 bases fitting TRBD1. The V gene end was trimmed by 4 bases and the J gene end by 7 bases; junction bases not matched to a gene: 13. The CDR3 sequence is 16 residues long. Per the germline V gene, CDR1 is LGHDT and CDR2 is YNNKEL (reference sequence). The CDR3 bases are TGTGCCAGCAGCCCTATTCAGGGACAGGGCTCGCGTGAAGCTTTCTTT. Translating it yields CASSPIQGQGSREAFF.